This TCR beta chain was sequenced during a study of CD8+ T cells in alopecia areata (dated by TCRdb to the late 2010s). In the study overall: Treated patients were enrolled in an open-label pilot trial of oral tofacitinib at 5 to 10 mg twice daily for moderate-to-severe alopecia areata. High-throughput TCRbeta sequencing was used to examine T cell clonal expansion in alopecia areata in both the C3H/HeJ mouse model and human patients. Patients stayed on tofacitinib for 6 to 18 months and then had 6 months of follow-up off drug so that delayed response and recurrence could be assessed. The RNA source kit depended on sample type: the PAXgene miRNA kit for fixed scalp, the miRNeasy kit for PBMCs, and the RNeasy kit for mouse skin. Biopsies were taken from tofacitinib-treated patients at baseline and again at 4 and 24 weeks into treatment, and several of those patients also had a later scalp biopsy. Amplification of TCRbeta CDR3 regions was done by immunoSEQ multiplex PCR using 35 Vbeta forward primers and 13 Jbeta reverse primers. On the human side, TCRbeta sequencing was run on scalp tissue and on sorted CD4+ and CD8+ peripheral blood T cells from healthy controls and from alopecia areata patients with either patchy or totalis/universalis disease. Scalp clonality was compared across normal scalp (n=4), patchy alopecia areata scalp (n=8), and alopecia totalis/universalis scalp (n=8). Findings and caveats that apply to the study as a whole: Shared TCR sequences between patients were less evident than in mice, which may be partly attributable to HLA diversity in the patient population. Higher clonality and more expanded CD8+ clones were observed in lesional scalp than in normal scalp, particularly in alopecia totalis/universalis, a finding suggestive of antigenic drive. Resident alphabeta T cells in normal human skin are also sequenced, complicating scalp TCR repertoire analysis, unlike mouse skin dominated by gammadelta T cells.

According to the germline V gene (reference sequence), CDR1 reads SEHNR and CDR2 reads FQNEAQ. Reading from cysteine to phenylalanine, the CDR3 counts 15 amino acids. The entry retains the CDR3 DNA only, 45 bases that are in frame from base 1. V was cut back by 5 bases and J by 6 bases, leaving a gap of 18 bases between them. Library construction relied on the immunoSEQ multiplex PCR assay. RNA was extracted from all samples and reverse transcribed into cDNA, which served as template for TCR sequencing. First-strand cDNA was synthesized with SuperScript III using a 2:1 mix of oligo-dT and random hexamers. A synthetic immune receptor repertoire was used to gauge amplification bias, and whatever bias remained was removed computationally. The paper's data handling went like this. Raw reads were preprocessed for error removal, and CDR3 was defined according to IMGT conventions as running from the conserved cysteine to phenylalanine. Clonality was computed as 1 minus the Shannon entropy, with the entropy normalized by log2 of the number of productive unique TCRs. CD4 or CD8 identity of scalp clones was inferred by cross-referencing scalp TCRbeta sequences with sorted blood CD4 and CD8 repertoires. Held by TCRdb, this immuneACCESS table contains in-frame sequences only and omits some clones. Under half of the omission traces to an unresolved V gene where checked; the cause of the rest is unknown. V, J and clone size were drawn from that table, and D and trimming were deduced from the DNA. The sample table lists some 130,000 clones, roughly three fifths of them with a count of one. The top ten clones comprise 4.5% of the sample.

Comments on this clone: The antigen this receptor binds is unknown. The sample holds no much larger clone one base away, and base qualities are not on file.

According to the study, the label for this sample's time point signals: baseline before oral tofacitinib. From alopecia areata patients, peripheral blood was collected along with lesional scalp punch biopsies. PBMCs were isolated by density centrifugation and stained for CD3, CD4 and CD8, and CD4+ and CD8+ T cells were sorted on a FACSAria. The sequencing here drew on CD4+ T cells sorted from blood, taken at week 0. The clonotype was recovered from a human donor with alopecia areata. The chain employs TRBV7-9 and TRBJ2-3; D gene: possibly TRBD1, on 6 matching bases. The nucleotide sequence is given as TGTGCCAGCAGCCCCGGGACAATAATCAGGGATACGCAGTATTTT. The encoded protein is CASSPGTIIRDTQYF.